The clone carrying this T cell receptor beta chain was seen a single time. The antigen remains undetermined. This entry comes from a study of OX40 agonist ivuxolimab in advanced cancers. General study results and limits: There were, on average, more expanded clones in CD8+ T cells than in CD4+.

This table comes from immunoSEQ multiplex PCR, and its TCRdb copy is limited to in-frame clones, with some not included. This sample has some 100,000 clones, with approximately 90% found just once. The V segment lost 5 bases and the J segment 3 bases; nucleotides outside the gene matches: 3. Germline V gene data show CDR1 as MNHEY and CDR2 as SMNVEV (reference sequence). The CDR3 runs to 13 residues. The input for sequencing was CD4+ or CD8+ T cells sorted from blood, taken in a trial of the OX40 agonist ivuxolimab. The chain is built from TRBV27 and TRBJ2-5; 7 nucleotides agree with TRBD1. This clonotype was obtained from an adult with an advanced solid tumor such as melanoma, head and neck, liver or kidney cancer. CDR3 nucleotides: TGTGCCAGCAGTCTAACAGGGGAAGAGACCCAGTACTTC. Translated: CASSLTGEETQYF.